Listed below are T cell receptor beta chains from one sample, sequenced in a study of radiation and T cells in renal cell carcinoma. Libraries were prepared by immunoSEQ multiplex PCR; TCRdb keeps only in-frame clonotypes and omits some of them. The profile shows about 140,000 clones, approximately 87% of them singletons. This specimen consisted of blood, obtained from a patient whose treatment included radiotherapy and nephrectomy. These receptors originate from a woman in her forties or fifties with renal cell carcinoma. The CDR3 runs from the conserved cysteine through the conserved F or W. Each record gives: J gene, V gene, D gene, clone size, CDR3 protein, CDR3 DNA. A D gene is named only where the DNA matches it firmly. A row's size may be missing; if present it is once, few, many or a size class.

TRBJ1-1	TRBV5-6	TRBD1	-	CASSFGQGDTEAFF	TGTGCCAGCAGCTTTGGTCAGGGGGACACTGAAGCTTTCTTT
TRBJ2-7	TRBV4-3	-	once	CASSQETTYEQYF	TGCGCCAGCAGCCAAGAAACTACCTACGAGCAGTACTTC
TRBJ1-5	TRBV27	TRBD1	many	CASSLYGTGLFREPQHF	TGTGCCAGCAGTTTATACGGGACAGGCTTATTCAGGGAGCCCCAGCATTTT
TRBJ1-6	TRBV2	TRBD1	-	CASRGQGDSPLHF	TGTGCCAGCAGAGGACAGGGGGATTCACCCCTCCACTTT
TRBJ2-2	TRBV14	-	-	CASSQSGTGELFF	TGTGCCAGCAGCCAATCGGGCACCGGGGAGCTGTTTTTT
TRBJ2-2	TRBV15	-	once	CATRTPRQGTGELFF	TGTGCCACCAGGACCCCCCGGCAGGGGACCGGGGAGCTGTTTTTT
TRBJ1-1	TRBV10-3	-	-	CAISESSATGSTEAFF	TGTGCCATCAGTGAGTCGTCGGCGACCGGTAGCACTGAAGCTTTCTTT
TRBJ1-1	TRBV5-1	TRBD1	-	CASSLAVGDRRYTEAFF	TGCGCCAGCAGCTTGGCAGTAGGGGACAGGCGATACACTGAAGCTTTCTTT
TRBJ2-2	TRBV4-3	-	-	CASTGRTNTGELFF	TGCGCCAGCACGGGACGGACGAACACCGGGGAGCTGTTTTTT
TRBJ1-3	TRBV7-2	-	few	CACADRPSGNTIYF	TGTGCCTGCGCAGACAGGCCCTCTGGAAACACCATATATTTT
TRBJ2-2	TRBV27	-	-	CASSLDRNTGELFF	TGTGCCAGCAGTTTAGACAGGAACACCGGGGAGCTGTTTTTT
TRBJ2-7	TRBV7-9	TRBD1	-	CASSWDSYEQYF	TGTGCCAGCAGCTGGGACAGTTACGAGCAGTACTTC
TRBJ2-7	TRBV28	-	-	CASSAPPPSYEQYF	TGTGCCAGCAGTGCCCCTCCCCCATCCTACGAGCAGTACTTC
TRBJ1-6	TRBV18	-	-	CASSPRQAENSPLHF	TGTGCCAGCTCACCCCGTCAGGCGGAAAATTCACCCCTCCACTTT
TRBJ2-1	TRBV7-2	-	-	CASSLGAGQANNEQFF	TGTGCCAGCAGCTTAGGGGCGGGGCAGGCTAACAATGAGCAGTTCTTC
TRBJ2-3	TRBV10-2	TRBD1	-	CASSEGTGTDTQYF	TGCGCCAGCAGTGAAGGGACAGGCACAGATACGCAGTATTTT
TRBJ2-5	TRBV4-1	-	-	CASSLSGLQETQYF	TGCGCCAGCAGCCTTTCAGGTCTCCAAGAGACCCAGTACTTC
TRBJ2-7	TRBV28	TRBD1	-	CASNRQGASYEQYF	TGTGCCAGCAACAGACAGGGGGCTTCATACGAGCAGTACTTC